This T cell receptor beta chain comes out of a study of response to subunit inactivated influenza vaccine (dated by TCRdb to the late 2010s). For the wider study: Deep quantitative T cell receptor repertoire profiling was used in the study to track responses to a trivalent subunit inactivated influenza vaccine.

This clonotype was found a few times. Its antigen is still unknown. Per-nucleotide qualities are absent, and no much larger clonotype sits a single base away. Library preparation employed RT-PCR. The listed sequencing device is Illumina HiSeq 2500. The public sequencing data were trimmed at Q25 with fastp and processed into clonotypes with MiXCR by TCRdb, which kept only in-frame beta chains. Rows matching on CDR3 protein sequence are summarized as one entry with the most common DNA and genes. The sample includes around 650,000 distinct CDR3 sequences, with roughly 14% observed a single time. Together, the top ten hold roughly 10% of the sample. Broader findings and caveats from the paper: The authors suggested that each seasonal influenza vaccination may recruit only a limited number of new T cells.

This receptor was obtained from a man aged 45 to 65 who received an inactivated influenza vaccine. Donor details come from another sample of the same person, matched by shared clones. The sequencing used PBMCs from blood, collected approximately 12 days after vaccination.

Read as DNA, the sequence is TGTGCCAGCAGCCGGAGCTCGACAGGGGGTGCCGAGCAGTACTTC. Protein translation: CASSRSSTGGAEQYF. Recombination linked TRBV7-2 to TRBJ2-7, and 9 junctional nucleotides match TRBD1. V loses 5 bases at its end and J loses 6 bases; junction bases beyond the gene matches: 11. CDR1 and CDR2 (SGHTA, FQGNSA) derive from the germline V gene. The CDR3, from cysteine to phenylalanine, totals 15 residues. Just CDR3 DNA is preserved here, 45 bases in frame from base 1.